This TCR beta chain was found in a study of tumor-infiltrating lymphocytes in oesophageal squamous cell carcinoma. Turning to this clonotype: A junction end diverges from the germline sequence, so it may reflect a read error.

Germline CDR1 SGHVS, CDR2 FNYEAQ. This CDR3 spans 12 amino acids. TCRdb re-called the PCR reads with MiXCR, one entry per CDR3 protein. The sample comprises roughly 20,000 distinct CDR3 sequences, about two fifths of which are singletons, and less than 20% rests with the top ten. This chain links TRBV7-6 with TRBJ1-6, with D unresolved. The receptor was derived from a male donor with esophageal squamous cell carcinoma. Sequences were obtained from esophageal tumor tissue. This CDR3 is CASSHSESHLHF. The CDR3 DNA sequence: TGTGCCAGCAGTCACTCGGAATCACACCTCCACTTT.